This section outlines one T cell receptor (beta chain) sequence together with its context. Authors' processing steps: Reference gene primer amplification gave estimated nucleated cell counts. TCRdb's table, derived via immunoSEQ multiplex PCR, lists solely in-frame clones and lacks some. The D gene and trimming were derived from the DNA, and the V and J assignments and clone size from that table. The table lists about 150,000 clones, over 80% of them singletons. The source of the sample is a study of blood T cell repertoires in COVID-19. Across the study: PBMCs, B-cell-depleted T cells, or T cells provided the cDNA or gDNA that made up the material.

The CDR3 spans 17 residues. Germline trimming cut 0 bases from V and 7 bases from J; bases unmatched to any gene: 9. Germline lookup yields CDR1 LGHDT and CDR2 YNNKEL (reference sequence). The rearrangement links TRBV3-1 (or the pseudogene TRBV3-2) to TRBJ2-2; 9 positions match TRBD1. The TCR sequence derives from a woman between 55 and 75 years old with acute or convalescent COVID-19. The sequenced sample was peripheral blood. The CDR3 DNA reads TGTGCCAGCAGCCAAGATTTGGGACAGGGTACTGTCGGGGAGCTGTTTTTT. Its protein is CASSQDLGQGTVGELFF.